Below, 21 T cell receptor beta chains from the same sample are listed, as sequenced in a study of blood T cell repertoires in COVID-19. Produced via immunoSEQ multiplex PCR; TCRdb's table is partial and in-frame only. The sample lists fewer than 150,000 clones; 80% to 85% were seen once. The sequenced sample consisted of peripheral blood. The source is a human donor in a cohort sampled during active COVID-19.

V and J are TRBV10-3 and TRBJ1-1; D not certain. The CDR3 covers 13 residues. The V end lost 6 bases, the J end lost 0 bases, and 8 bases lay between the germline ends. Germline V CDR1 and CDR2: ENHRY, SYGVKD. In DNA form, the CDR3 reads TGTGCCATCAGCCCGGACTTGAACACTGAAGCTTTCTTT. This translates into CAISPDLNTEAFF.

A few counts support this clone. This chain's CDR3 is CASSLDGGQAKNIQYF. Written as DNA, the CDR3 is TGCGCCAGCAGCTTGGACGGGGGGCAAGCCAAAAACATTCAGTACTTC. The chain links TRBV5-1 to TRBJ2-4; tentative D call: TRBD2 (7 bases). The germline V gene encodes CDR1 SGHRS and CDR2 YFSETQ. The germline V and J ends were trimmed by 0 bases and 0 bases, with 10 bases remaining between them. CDR3 length equals 16 residues.

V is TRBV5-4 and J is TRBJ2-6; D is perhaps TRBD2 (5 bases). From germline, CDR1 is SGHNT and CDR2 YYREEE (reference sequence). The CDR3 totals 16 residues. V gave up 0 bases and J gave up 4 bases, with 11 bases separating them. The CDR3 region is CASSLAGFLGANVLTF. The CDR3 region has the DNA TGTGCCAGCAGCTTGGCGGGGTTCTTGGGGGCCAACGTCCTGACTTTC.

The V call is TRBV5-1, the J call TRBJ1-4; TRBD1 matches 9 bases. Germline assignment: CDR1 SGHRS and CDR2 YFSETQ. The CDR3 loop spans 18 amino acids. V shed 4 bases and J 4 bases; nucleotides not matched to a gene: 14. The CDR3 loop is CASSPGGTGSPNNEKLFF. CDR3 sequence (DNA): TGCGCCAGCAGCCCCGGTGGGACAGGGTCCCCGAATAATGAAAAACTGTTTTTT.

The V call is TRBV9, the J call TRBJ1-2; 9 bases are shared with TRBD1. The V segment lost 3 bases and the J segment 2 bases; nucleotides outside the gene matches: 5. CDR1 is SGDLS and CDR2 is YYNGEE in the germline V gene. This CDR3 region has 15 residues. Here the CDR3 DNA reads TGTGCCAGCAGCGGGCTTGGACAGGGGAACTATGGCTACACCTTC. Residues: CASSGLGQGNYGYTF.

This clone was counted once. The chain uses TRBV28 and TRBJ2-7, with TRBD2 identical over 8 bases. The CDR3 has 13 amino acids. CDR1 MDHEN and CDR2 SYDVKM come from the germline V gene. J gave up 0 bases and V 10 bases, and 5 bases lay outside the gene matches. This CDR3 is CATFRGGSYEQYF. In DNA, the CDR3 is TGTGCCACCTTCCGGGGGGGCTCCTACGAGCAGTACTTC.

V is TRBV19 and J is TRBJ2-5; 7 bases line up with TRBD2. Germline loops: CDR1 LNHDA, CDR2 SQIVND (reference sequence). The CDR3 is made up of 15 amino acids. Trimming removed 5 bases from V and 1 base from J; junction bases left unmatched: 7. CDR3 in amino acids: CASSVGRLAQETQYF. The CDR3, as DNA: TGTGCCAGTAGTGTTGGCCGACTAGCCCAAGAGACCCAGTACTTC.

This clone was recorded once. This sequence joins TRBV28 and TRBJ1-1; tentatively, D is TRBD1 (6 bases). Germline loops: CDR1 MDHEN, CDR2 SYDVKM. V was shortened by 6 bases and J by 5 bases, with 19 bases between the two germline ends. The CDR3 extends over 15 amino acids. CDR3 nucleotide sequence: TGTGCCAGCAGGCCCCCGTGGGGGCTGGGAACTGAAGCTTTCTTT. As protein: CASRPPWGLGTEAFF.

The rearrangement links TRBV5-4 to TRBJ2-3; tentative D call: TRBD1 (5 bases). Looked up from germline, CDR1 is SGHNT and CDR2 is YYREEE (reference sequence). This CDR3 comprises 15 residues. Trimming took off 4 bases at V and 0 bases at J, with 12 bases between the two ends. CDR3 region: CASSRQQESTDTQYF. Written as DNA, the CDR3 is TGTGCCAGCAGCCGGCAACAGGAGAGCACAGATACGCAGTATTTT. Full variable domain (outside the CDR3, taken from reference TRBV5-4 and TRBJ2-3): ETGVTQSPTHLIKTRGQQVTLRCSSQSGHNTVSWYQQALGQGPQFIFQYYREEENGRGNFPPRFSGLQFPNYSSELNVNALELDDSALYLCASSRQQESTDTQYFGPGTRLTVL.

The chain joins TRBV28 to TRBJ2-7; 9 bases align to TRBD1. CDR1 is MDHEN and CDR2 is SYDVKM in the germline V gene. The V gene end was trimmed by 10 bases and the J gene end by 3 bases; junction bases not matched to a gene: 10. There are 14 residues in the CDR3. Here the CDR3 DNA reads TGTGCCACGACTGGACAGGGGTCAGACTACGAGCAGTACTTC. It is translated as CATTGQGSDYEQYF.

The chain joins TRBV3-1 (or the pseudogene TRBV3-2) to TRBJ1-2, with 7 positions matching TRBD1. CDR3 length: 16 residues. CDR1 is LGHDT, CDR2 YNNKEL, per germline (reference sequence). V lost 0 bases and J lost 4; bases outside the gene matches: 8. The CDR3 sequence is CASSQDGTAKIYGYTF. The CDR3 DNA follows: TGTGCCAGCAGCCAAGACGGGACAGCTAAAATCTATGGCTACACCTTC.

CDR3 in DNA: TGTGCCAGTACACTGGGACAGGGGGTCGGATCCCTCCACTTT. Protein: CASTLGQGVGSLHF. The chain uses TRBV3-1 (or the pseudogene TRBV3-2) and TRBJ1-6, with 11 nucleotides matching TRBD1. V lost 9 bases, J lost 14 bases, and 12 bases stayed unmatched. Germline V gives CDR1 LGHDT, CDR2 YNNKEL (reference sequence). This CDR3 comprises 14 residues.

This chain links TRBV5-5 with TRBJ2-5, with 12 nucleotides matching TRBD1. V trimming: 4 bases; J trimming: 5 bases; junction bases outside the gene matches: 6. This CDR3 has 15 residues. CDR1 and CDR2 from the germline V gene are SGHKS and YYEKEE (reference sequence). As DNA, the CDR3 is TGTGCCAGCAGCGCTAGGGACAGGGGGCCTGAGACCCAGTACTTC. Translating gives CASSARDRGPETQYF.

The CDR3 coding sequence is TGTGCCAGCAGCTTGGCAAGCGGACAGCCCCAGCATTTT. Encoded protein: CASSLASGQPQHF. The rearrangement joins TRBV5-5 to TRBJ1-5; D is uncertain. V lost 0 bases and J 7 bases, leaving 8 bases between the germline ends. CDR1 is SGHKS and CDR2 is YYEKEE in the germline V gene (reference sequence). This CDR3 spans 13 amino acids.

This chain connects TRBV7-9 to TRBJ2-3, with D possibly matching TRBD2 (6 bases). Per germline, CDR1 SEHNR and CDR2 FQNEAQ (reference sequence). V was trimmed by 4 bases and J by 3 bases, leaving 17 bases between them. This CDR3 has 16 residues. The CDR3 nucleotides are TGTGCCAGCAGCTCGGGGCGGCGGGGCCCTACAGATACGCAGTATTTT. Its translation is CASSSGRRGPTDTQYF.

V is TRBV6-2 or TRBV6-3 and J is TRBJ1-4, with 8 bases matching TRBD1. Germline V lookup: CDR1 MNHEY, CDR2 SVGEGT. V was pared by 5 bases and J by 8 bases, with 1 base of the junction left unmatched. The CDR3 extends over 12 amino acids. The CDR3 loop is CASSRQGEKLFF. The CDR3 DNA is TGTGCCAGCAGTCGACAGGGGGAAAAACTGTTTTTT.

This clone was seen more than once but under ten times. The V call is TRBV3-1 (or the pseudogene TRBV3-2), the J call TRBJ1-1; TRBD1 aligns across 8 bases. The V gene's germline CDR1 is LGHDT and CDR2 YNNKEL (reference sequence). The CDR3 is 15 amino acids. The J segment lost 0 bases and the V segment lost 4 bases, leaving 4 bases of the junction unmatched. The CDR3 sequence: CASSPMDRVNTEAFF. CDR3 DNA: TGTGCCAGCAGCCCGATGGACAGGGTGAACACTGAAGCTTTCTTT.

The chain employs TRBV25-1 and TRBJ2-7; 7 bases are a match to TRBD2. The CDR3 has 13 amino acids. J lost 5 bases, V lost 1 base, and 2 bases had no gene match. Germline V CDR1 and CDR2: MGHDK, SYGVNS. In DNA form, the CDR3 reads TGTGCCAGCAGTGAATGGGAGGGCGACGAGCAGTACTTC. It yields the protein CASSEWEGDEQYF.

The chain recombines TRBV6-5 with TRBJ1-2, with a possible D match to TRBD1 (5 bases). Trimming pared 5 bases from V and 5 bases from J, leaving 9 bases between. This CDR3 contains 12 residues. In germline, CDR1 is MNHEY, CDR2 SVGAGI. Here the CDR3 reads CASSHDSYGYTF. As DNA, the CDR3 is TGTGCCAGCAGTCATGACAGTTATGGCTACACCTTC.

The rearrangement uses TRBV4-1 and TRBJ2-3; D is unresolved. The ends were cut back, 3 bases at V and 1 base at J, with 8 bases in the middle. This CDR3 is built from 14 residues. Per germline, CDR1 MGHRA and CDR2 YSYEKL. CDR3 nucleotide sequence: TGCGCCAGCAGCCACCAGTTCGGCACAGATACGCAGTATTTT. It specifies CASSHQFGTDTQYF.

The CDR3 region has the DNA TGTGCCATCAGTCCTAGCGGGGGGCCCTCCTACGAGCAGTACTTC. Translated, it gives CAISPSGGPSYEQYF. V is TRBV10-3 and J is TRBJ2-7; 11 nucleotides align to TRBD2. Germline trimming cut 5 bases from V and 0 bases from J; bases unmatched to any gene: 3. CDR1 is ENHRY and CDR2 is SYGVKD in the germline V gene. The CDR3 consists of 15 residues.